The 26 T cell receptor beta chains in this list originate from one sample, sequenced in a study of blood T cell repertoires in COVID-19. TCRdb's table, derived via immunoSEQ multiplex PCR, lists solely in-frame clones and lacks some. The sample records over 200,000 clones, 86% being singletons. Specimen: PBMCs or T cells enriched from blood (not recorded which). All receptors derive from a man aged 18 to 30 who had recovered from COVID-19.

The chain joins TRBV5-4 to TRBJ1-4; D remains ambiguous. V lost 0 bases and J lost 8, with 8 bases in between. This CDR3 has 13 amino acids. CDR1 and CDR2 from the germline V gene are SGHNT and YYREEE (reference sequence). The CDR3 DNA sequence: TGTGCCAGCAGCTTGGGTACGGTAGAAAAACTGTTTTTT. Residues: CASSLGTVEKLFF.

As DNA, the CDR3 is TGTGCCAGCAGCACCGGACATAATCAGCCCCAGCATTTT. Residues: CASSTGHNQPQHF. This chain connects TRBV7-8 to TRBJ1-5; D may be TRBD1 (5 bases). With 5 bases removed from V and 4 bases from J, the gap between germline ends came to 9 bases. Germline assignment: CDR1 SGHVS and CDR2 FQNEAQ. The CDR3 consists of 13 residues. The entire variable domain, with the rest obtained from reference TRBV7-8 and TRBJ1-5, is as follows: GAGVSQSPRYKVAKRGQDVALRCDPISGHVSLFWYQQALGQGPEFLTYFQNEAQLDKSGLPSDRFFAERPEGSVSTLKIQRTQQEDSAVYLCASSTGHNQPQHFGDGTRLSIL.

The CDR3 spells CASSEARASAETQYF. The CDR3 DNA reads TGCGCCAGCAGTGAGGCTAGGGCTAGCGCGGAGACCCAGTACTTC. The gene calls are TRBV10-1 and TRBJ2-5; weak D call: TRBD2 (6 bases). The CDR3 spans 15 residues. V was trimmed by 2 bases and J by 5 bases, leaving 15 bases between them. Germline V gene sequence: CDR1 WNHNN, CDR2 SYGVQD (reference sequence).

This chain joins TRBV7-9 and TRBJ2-2, with 7 positions matching TRBD1. The CDR3 is 13 residues long. Germline CDR1 and CDR2: SEHNR and FQNEAQ (reference sequence). V dropped 5 bases and J dropped 7; count of bases not matched to a gene: 4. CDR3 protein: CASSADRSGELFF. The CDR3 coding sequence is TGTGCCAGCAGCGCGGACAGGAGCGGGGAGCTGTTTTTT.

This chain connects TRBV7-2 to TRBJ2-1, with D tentatively TRBD2 (6 bases). V lost 3 bases and J 8 bases, leaving 14 bases between the germline ends. This CDR3 spans 14 amino acids. Per the germline V gene, CDR1 is SGHTA and CDR2 is FQGNSA. CDR3 sequence reads: CASSLSTSAYEQFF. The CDR3, as DNA: TGTGCCAGCAGCTTGTCGACTAGTGCCTATGAGCAGTTCTTC.

The rearrangement uses TRBV4-1 and TRBJ2-1; TRBD2 agrees at 9 bases. Trimming at V came to 3 bases and at J to 10 bases, leaving 13 bases not matched to a gene. The CDR3 consists of 16 residues. Germline V gives CDR1 MGHRA, CDR2 YSYEKL. CDR3 sequence reads: CASSHHGGGASYEQFF. CDR3 nucleotides: TGCGCCAGCAGCCACCATGGCGGGGGGGCATCATACGAGCAGTTCTTC.

V is TRBV6-6 and J is TRBJ1-1; D gene ambiguous. V dropped 7 bases and J dropped 1 base, with 10 bases sitting between them. The CDR3 is made up of 13 amino acids. Germline V gene sequence: CDR1 MNHNY, CDR2 SVGAGI (reference sequence). CDR3 sequence reads: CASTTRKNTEAFF. Here the CDR3 DNA reads TGTGCCAGCACCACCAGGAAGAACACTGAAGCTTTCTTT.

The V and J genes are TRBV5-1 and TRBJ1-2; 8 bases are a match to TRBD1. V trimming: 6 bases; J trimming: 2 bases; junction bases outside the gene matches: 6. From germline, CDR1 is SGHRS and CDR2 YFSETQ. The CDR3 is made up of 14 amino acids. The chain's CDR3 is CASKAGGVNYGYTF. The CDR3 DNA sequence: TGCGCCAGCAAAGCAGGGGGCGTGAACTATGGCTACACCTTC. The variable domain in full, completed from reference TRBV5-1 and TRBJ1-2, reads KAGVTQTPRYLIKTRGQQVTLSCSPISGHRSVSWYQQTPGQGLQFLFEYFSETQRNKGNFPGRFSGRQFSNSRSEMNVSTLELGDSALYLCASKAGGVNYGYTFGSGTRLTVV.

This chain links TRBV5-1 with TRBJ1-1; 7 bases are shared with TRBD1. Germline lookup yields CDR1 SGHRS and CDR2 YFSETQ. CDR3 length: 13 residues. V lost 2 bases and J lost 7; bases outside the gene matches: 5. Here the CDR3 reads CASSFRGVSEAFF. CDR3 coding DNA: TGCGCCAGCAGCTTCAGGGGGGTGAGTGAAGCTTTCTTT.

V and J are TRBV30 and TRBJ1-4; 10 nucleotides agree with TRBD1. Per the germline V gene, CDR1 is GTSNPN and CDR2 is SVGIG (reference sequence). J gave up 7 bases and V 0 bases, and 5 bases lay outside the gene matches. This CDR3 region has 15 residues. Here the CDR3 reads CAWSVRDRGSEKLFF. CDR3 sequence (DNA): TGTGCCTGGAGTGTACGGGACAGGGGAAGTGAAAAACTGTTTTTT.

The rearrangement uses TRBV11-2 and TRBJ2-2; 11 nucleotides match TRBD1. The V gene end was trimmed by 4 bases and the J gene end by 5 bases; junction bases not matched to a gene: 15. The CDR3 runs to 19 residues. The V gene's germline CDR1 is SGHAT and CDR2 FQNNGV. The DNA of the CDR3 is TGTGCCAGCAGCTCGCACATAGGGGACAGGGGGAATCCTACCGGGGAGCTGTTTTTT. This sequence encodes CASSSHIGDRGNPTGELFF.

The chain links TRBV6-1 to TRBJ2-7, with D maybe TRBD1 (6 bases). The CDR3 has 13 residues. The germline V gene has CDR1 MNHNS and CDR2 SASEGT. V was pared by 3 bases and J by 5 bases, with 11 bases between. The CDR3 region has the DNA TGTGCCAGCAGTGATCCACAGGGCGACGAGCAGTACTTC. It specifies CASSDPQGDEQYF.

This chain joins TRBV5-1 and TRBJ2-2, with TRBD2 identical over 11 bases. The J segment lost 7 bases and the V segment lost 3 bases, leaving 8 bases of the junction unmatched. CDR3 length equals 16 residues. The germline V gene has CDR1 SGHRS and CDR2 YFSETQ. The CDR3 reads CASSSSSGRGNGELFF. CDR3 nucleotides: TGCGCCAGCAGCTCGAGTAGCGGGAGGGGAAACGGGGAGCTGTTTTTT.

J is TRBJ2-7 and V is TRBV12-3 or TRBV12-4; D not resolved. Trimming stripped 2 bases from V and 9 bases from J, with 11 bases between. The CDR3 is 12 amino acids. Here the CDR3 DNA reads TGTGCCAGCAGTTTAAAGATTAGTAGGCAGTACTTC. As protein: CASSLKISRQYF.

Comment on this clone: This specimen includes other DNA sequences encoding the same CDR3. This rearrangement joins TRBV5-1 to TRBJ1-1, with unresolved D. Germline CDR1 is SGHRS and CDR2 is YFSETQ. This CDR3 is built from 13 residues. V shed 0 bases and J shed 1 base, with 4 bases lying between them. The CDR3 nucleotides read TGCGCCAGCAGCTTGGGGAGGAACACTGAAGCTTTCTTT. Its protein product is CASSLGRNTEAFF.

The DNA for the CDR3 is TGCAGCGGCTACAGGGATTATAGAAACACCATATATTTT. Amino acid sequence: CSGYRDYRNTIYF. The V gene is TRBV29-1, the J gene TRBJ1-3; D is perhaps TRBD1 (6 bases). CDR3 length: 13 amino acids. V lost 7 bases to trimming and J lost 5 bases, with 15 bases between them. Germline V gives CDR1 SQVTM, CDR2 ANQGSEA.

The gene calls are TRBV11-3 and TRBJ2-1; 9 bases map to TRBD2. Germline CDR1 SGHNT, CDR2 YENEEA. The CDR3 runs 16 residues. V gave up 4 bases and J gave up 7 bases; unmatched junction bases: 11. The CDR3 reads CASSSSSGGPVNEQFF. Here the CDR3 DNA reads TGTGCCAGCAGCTCAAGTAGCGGGGGTCCGGTTAATGAGCAGTTCTTC.

The chain employs TRBV10-3 and TRBJ2-2; the D is unclear. With 0 bases removed from V and 3 bases from J, the gap between germline ends came to 5 bases. There are 14 residues in the CDR3. Germline values: CDR1 ENHRY, CDR2 SYGVKD. CDR3 residues: CAISESAYTGELFF. CDR3 nucleotides: TGTGCCATCAGTGAGTCGGCTTACACCGGGGAGCTGTTTTTT.

The rearrangement joins TRBV7-8 to TRBJ1-1, with TRBD1 matching over 9 bases. V gave up 6 bases and J gave up 4 bases; unmatched junction bases: 12. This CDR3 spans 16 amino acids. Germline V gene sequence: CDR1 SGHVS, CDR2 FQNEAQ. The CDR3 DNA follows: TGTGCCAGCAGATCCTCCGGGACAGGGCGTCCCACTGAAGCTTTCTTT. Residues: CASRSSGTGRPTEAFF.

This clone has only one observation. The DNA for the CDR3 is TGTGCCTGGGGCGGAGGGAAGCAGTACTTC. Residues: CAWGGGKQYF. The genes are TRBV30 and TRBJ2-7; D is perhaps TRBD2 (6 bases). Germline values: CDR1 GTSNPN, CDR2 SVGIG (reference sequence). Trimming stripped 5 bases from V and 8 bases from J, with 10 bases between. CDR3 length: 10 residues.

V is TRBV28 and J is TRBJ2-5; a possible D gene is TRBD1 (6 bases). V was trimmed by 1 base and J by 2 bases, leaving 14 bases between them. The V gene's germline CDR1 is MDHEN and CDR2 SYDVKM. There are 16 residues in the CDR3. The CDR3 is CASSLLGTTIQETQYF. The CDR3 DNA is TGTGCCAGCAGTTTATTGGGGACAACGATTCAAGAGACCCAGTACTTC. Together with reference TRBV28 and TRBJ2-5, the CDR3 gives the full variable domain: DVKVTQSSRYLVKRTGEKVFLECVQDMDHENMFWYRQDPGLGLRLIYFSYDVKMKEKGDIPEGYSVSREKKERFSLILESASTNQTSMYLCASSLLGTTIQETQYFGPGTRLLVL.

This clone was observed a few times. This rearrangement joins TRBV24-1 to TRBJ1-1; 8 nucleotides match TRBD1. Germline CDR1 is KGHDR and CDR2 is SFDVKD. The V segment lost 3 bases and the J segment 2 bases; nucleotides outside the gene matches: 4. The CDR3 consists of 15 residues. The CDR3 region has the DNA TGTGCCACCAGTGATCCAGGACAGGGCAACACTGAAGCTTTCTTT. It codes for CATSDPGQGNTEAFF.

The rearrangement links TRBV25-1 to TRBJ1-3; TRBD1 matches 9 bases. The CDR3 consists of 16 residues. Unmatched junction bases numbered 7, after V lost 3 bases and J lost 4 bases. Germline V CDR1 and CDR2: MGHDK, SYGVNS. CDR3 coding DNA: TGTGCCAGCAGTGAGGAGGGGACAGGGAAAGGAAACACCATATATTTT. As protein: CASSEEGTGKGNTIYF. Using reference TRBV25-1 and TRBJ1-3 for the parts outside the CDR3, the full variable domain is EADIYQTPRYLVIGTGKKITLECSQTMGHDKMYWYQQDPGMELHLIHYSYGVNSTEKGDLSSESTVSRIRTEHFPLTLESARPSHTSQYLCASSEEGTGKGNTIYFGEGSWLTVV.

The chain couples TRBV6-5 to TRBJ2-1; D is perhaps TRBD2 (6 bases). Germline V CDR1 and CDR2: MNHEY, SVGAGI. The ends were cut back, 6 bases at V and 8 bases at J, with 11 bases in the middle. The CDR3 covers 12 residues. CDR3 sequence (DNA): TGTGCCAGCAGGGACTGGAGGGATGAGCAGTTCTTC. Residues: CASRDWRDEQFF.

V is TRBV18 and J is TRBJ1-5, with 7 positions matching TRBD1. V dropped 4 bases and J dropped 7; count of bases not matched to a gene: 10. Germline values: CDR1 KGHSH, CDR2 LQKENI. The CDR3 contains 15 residues. The CDR3 nucleotides read TGTGCCAGCTCACGTAATACAGGGGACGGGCAGCCCCAGCATTTT. Its protein product is CASSRNTGDGQPQHF.

This rearrangement joins TRBV27 to TRBJ2-3; TRBD1 aligns across 8 bases. The germline gives CDR1 MNHEY, CDR2 SMNVEV (reference sequence). V trimming: 5 bases; J trimming: 2 bases; junction bases outside the gene matches: 6. This CDR3 region has 15 residues. The CDR3 DNA reads as TGTGCCAGCAGTCCCCAGGGGGCGTCCACAGATACGCAGTATTTT. Encoded protein: CASSPQGASTDTQYF.